These 32 T cell receptor beta chains were all obtained from the same sample, sequenced in a study of cytomegalovirus exposure and HLA in healthy donors. In the PCR, 60 Vbeta and 13 Jbeta primers were used. Sequencing used immunoSEQ multiplex PCR; TCRdb keeps in-frame clones, though not all of them. The repertoire holds fewer than 150,000 clones, with 60% to 80% as singletons. The specimen sequenced was PBMCs. The source is a man aged 45-60 years in good health and CMV-seronegative.

The rearrangement joins TRBV19 to TRBJ1-1, with TRBD1 as a possible D gene (6 bases). Trimming left V 4 bases short and J 8 bases short, with 20 bases between. The CDR3 is made up of 15 amino acids. Per the germline V gene, CDR1 is LNHDA and CDR2 is SQIVND (reference sequence). The CDR3, as DNA: TGTGCCAGTAGTAAACCCTCGACTCCAGGGGAAGAAGCTTTCTTT. The encoded protein is CASSKPSTPGEEAFF.

This clone was recorded once. CDR3 region: CASGEEGRILSEQYF. The CDR3 nucleotides are TGTGCCAGCGGGGAGGAGGGCCGGATCCTCTCCGAGCAGTACTTC. The chain joins TRBV28 to TRBJ2-7; D is perhaps TRBD2 (6 bases). CDR1 is MDHEN, CDR2 SYDVKM, per germline. V was cut by 8 bases and J by 6 bases, with 23 bases left in between. The length of the CDR3 is 15 residues.

The rearrangement joins TRBV5-1 to TRBJ2-7; TRBD2 agrees at 12 bases. V was clipped by 3 bases and J by 0 bases; unmatched bases: 10. The length of the CDR3 is 18 residues. Germline CDR1 is SGHRS and CDR2 is YFSETQ. The CDR3 region is CASSSGTSGFYSSYEQYF. The DNA of the CDR3 is TGCGCCAGCAGCTCCGGGACTAGCGGGTTCTACAGCTCCTACGAGCAGTACTTC.

Concerning this clone itself: The same CDR3 also results from other DNA sequences found in this sample. The chain is built from TRBV10-3 and TRBJ2-7; D gene unclear. Germline CDR1 reads ENHRY; CDR2 reads SYGVKD. V was trimmed by 0 bases and J by 2 bases, leaving 8 bases between them. The CDR3 has 14 residues. The CDR3 nucleotides read TGTGCCATCAGTGAGTCCCTATCTACCTACGAGCAGTACTTC. It specifies CAISESLSTYEQYF.

The V call is TRBV11-2, the J call TRBJ1-1, with a possible D match to TRBD1 (6 bases). The V and J ends lost 5 bases and 4 bases respectively, with 11 bases between them. Germline V CDR1 and CDR2: SGHAT, FQNNGV. The CDR3 is made up of 13 amino acids. CDR3: CASSQQGSTEAFF. The CDR3 nucleotides are TGTGCCAGCAGCCAACAGGGCTCCACTGAAGCTTTCTTT.

This clone was found a few times. The rearrangement links TRBV7-8 to TRBJ2-7; 9 bases match TRBD1. The length of the CDR3 is 15 residues. The germline V gene has CDR1 SGHVS and CDR2 FQNEAQ. Trimming removed 5 bases from V and 3 bases from J; junction bases left unmatched: 8. The CDR3 nucleotides are TGTGCCAGCAGCCCGCTCCTGGGACAGGGCTACGAGCAGTACTTC. Residues: CASSPLLGQGYEQYF.

The chain carries TRBV10-3 and TRBJ1-2; the D gene is possibly TRBD1 (6 bases). Germline V gives CDR1 ENHRY, CDR2 SYGVKD. The V end lost 4 bases, the J end lost 5 bases, and 14 bases lay between the germline ends. CDR3 size: 14 residues. The CDR3 reads CAISGGRGSYGYTF. CDR3 in DNA: TGTGCCATCAGTGGCGGCAGGGGATCTTATGGCTACACCTTC.

The V call is TRBV5-1, the J call TRBJ2-2; D possibly corresponds to TRBD1 (7 bases). Germline CDR1 reads SGHRS; CDR2 reads YFSETQ. The CDR3 has 15 amino acids. Trimming cost V 4 bases and J 3 bases, with 13 bases left between them. The CDR3 sequence is CASSPGGTDTGELFF. The CDR3 coding sequence is TGCGCCAGCAGCCCCGGCGGGACAGACACCGGGGAGCTGTTTTTT.

This chain joins TRBV15 and TRBJ2-3; no definite D call. The CDR3 has 17 amino acids. Germline V CDR1 and CDR2: LNHNV, YYDKDF (reference sequence). V was pared by 0 bases and J by 4 bases, with 17 bases between. CDR3 in DNA: TGTGCCACCAGCAGAGAAGCCTACGCGGCAGAGGCAGATACGCAGTATTTT. It codes for CATSREAYAAEADTQYF.

In this sample, this clone turned up once. The chain is built from TRBV7-2 and TRBJ2-7, with unresolved D. This CDR3 spans 13 amino acids. The V end was cut by 3 bases, the J end by 3 bases, with 9 bases between. Germline CDR1 reads SGHTA; CDR2 reads FQGNSA. CDR3 sequence reads: CASSLGVVYEQYF. CDR3 bases: TGTGCCAGCAGCTTGGGCGTGGTCTACGAGCAGTACTTC.

V and J are TRBV7-2 and TRBJ1-1; D call uncertain. Germline CDR1 reads SGHTA; CDR2 reads FQGNSA. CDR3 length equals 13 residues. V dropped 0 bases and J dropped 1 base, with 3 bases sitting between them. DNA of the CDR3: TGTGCCAGCAGCTTAGCGAGGAACACTGAAGCTTTCTTT. Its translation is CASSLARNTEAFF.

V is TRBV6-1 and J is TRBJ2-2; TRBD1 agrees at 9 bases. Germline assignment: CDR1 MNHNS and CDR2 SASEGT. V trimming: 7 bases; J trimming: 6 bases; junction bases outside the gene matches: 6. CDR3 length: 14 residues. CDR3 residues: CASTRTGVAGELFF. DNA of the CDR3: TGTGCCAGCACCCGGACAGGGGTGGCCGGGGAGCTGTTTTTT.

The chain carries TRBV10-3 and TRBJ1-2; 12 bases fit TRBD1. V shed 6 bases, J shed 4 bases, and the junction held 6 bases outside the gene matches. The germline V gene encodes CDR1 ENHRY and CDR2 SYGVKD. The CDR3 is made up of 15 amino acids. In nucleotides, the CDR3 is TGTGCCATCAGGGCCGGGACAGGGGGCGCCTATGGCTACACCTTC. This encodes CAIRAGTGGAYGYTF.

This clone was found a few times. The rearrangement uses TRBV5-1 and TRBJ2-1, with 10 bases matching TRBD1. The trim removed 3 bases at V and 6 bases at J, leaving 6 bases unmatched. The germline V gene encodes CDR1 SGHRS and CDR2 YFSETQ. CDR3 size: 15 residues. As DNA, the CDR3 is TGCGCCAGCAGCTCACGGCGGGACAGGGGCAATGAGCAGTTCTTC. This sequence encodes CASSSRRDRGNEQFF.

The chain carries TRBV4-1 and TRBJ2-1, with D perhaps matching TRBD1 (5 bases). V lost 1 base to trimming and J lost 3 bases, with 13 bases between them. The CDR3 contains 16 residues. The germline gives CDR1 MGHRA, CDR2 YSYEKL. CDR3 sequence: CASSQVAGANYNEQFF. CDR3 bases: TGCGCCAGCAGCCAAGTCGCTGGGGCAAACTACAATGAGCAGTTCTTC.

The CDR3 sequence: CASSEDRAYGYTF. CDR3 nucleotides: TGTGCCAGCAGCGAGGACAGGGCGTATGGCTACACCTTC. The rearrangement joins TRBV5-4 to TRBJ1-2; 8 positions agree with TRBD1. With V trimmed by 4 bases and J by 5 bases, 4 bases remained unmatched. The CDR3 sequence is 13 residues long. Per the germline V gene, CDR1 is SGHNT and CDR2 is YYREEE (reference sequence).

Regarding this clone: At one end, the junction sequence differs from germline, possibly due to a read error. This chain links TRBV5-4 with TRBJ2-7, with D uncertain. The length of the CDR3 is 13 residues. The germline V gene encodes CDR1 SGHNT and CDR2 YYREEE (reference sequence). The CDR3 is CASSLDPSYEQYF. The DNA for the CDR3 is TGTGCCAGCAGCTTGGACCCATCCTATGAGCAGTACTTC.

The chain joins TRBV6-5 to TRBJ2-2; 9 bases are a match to TRBD1. The junction had 0 bases not matched to a gene; V was cut back by 0 bases and J by 4 bases. Germline CDR1 is MNHEY and CDR2 is SVGAGI. This CDR3 is 15 amino acids long. CDR3 bases: TGTGCCAGCAGTTACTCGGGACAGGGCACCGGGGAGCTGTTTTTT. This gives the protein CASSYSGQGTGELFF.

The chain combines TRBV2 with TRBJ2-3; D may be TRBD2 (5 bases). V lost 8 bases and J lost 0, with 21 bases in between. CDR3 size: 17 residues. The germline gives CDR1 SNHLY, CDR2 FYNNEI. The CDR3 loop reads CASLVVNGGSSTDTQYF. CDR3 coding DNA: TGTGCCAGCTTAGTGGTCAATGGCGGGTCTAGCACAGATACGCAGTATTTT.

This rearrangement joins TRBV28 to TRBJ2-6; 7 positions match TRBD1. Germline V CDR1 and CDR2: MDHEN, SYDVKM. There are 14 residues in the CDR3. V was clipped by 4 bases and J by 5 bases; unmatched bases: 2. In DNA form, the CDR3 reads TGTGCCAGCAGTTCGGGACAGAGGGCCAACGTCCTGACTTTC. It specifies CASSSGQRANVLTF.

The rearrangement uses TRBV5-1 and TRBJ2-1, with TRBD2 identical over 10 bases. Looked up from germline, CDR1 is SGHRS and CDR2 is YFSETQ. The V gene end was trimmed by 3 bases and the J gene end by 9 bases; junction bases not matched to a gene: 12. This CDR3 region has 16 residues. CDR3 sequence (DNA): TGCGCCAGCAGCTCCCACTCTAGCGGGAGTGGTGCTGAGCAGTTCTTC. Translated, it gives CASSSHSSGSGAEQFF.

This sequence joins TRBV5-1 and TRBJ1-1; D is perhaps TRBD1 (5 bases). Germline V gene data show CDR1 as SGHRS and CDR2 as YFSETQ. The CDR3 length is 15 residues. V lost 2 bases and J lost 0, with 11 bases in between. CDR3 sequence: CASSFYAGLNTEAFF. CDR3 nucleotides: TGCGCCAGCAGCTTTTACGCAGGGTTGAACACTGAAGCTTTCTTT.

The chain couples TRBV18 to TRBJ2-5; TRBD1 aligns across 8 bases. Germline CDR1 and CDR2: KGHSH and LQKENI. Trimming took 3 bases from V and 4 from J; bases not matched to a gene: 10. This CDR3 is built from 16 residues. CDR3 residues: CASSPGQGGDGETQYF. DNA of the CDR3: TGTGCCAGCTCACCCGGACAGGGCGGGGACGGAGAGACCCAGTACTTC. Supplemented by reference TRBV18 and TRBJ2-5, the full variable domain reads NAGVMQNPRHLVRRRGQEARLRCSPMKGHSHVYWYRQLPEEGLKFMVYLQKENIIDESGMPKERFSAEFPKEGPSILRIQQVVRGDSAAYFCASSPGQGGDGETQYFGPGTRLLVL.

The chain carries TRBV28 and TRBJ2-7; 9 bases are shared with TRBD2. J was trimmed by 0 bases and V by 3 bases; bases with no gene match: 0. The germline V gene encodes CDR1 MDHEN and CDR2 SYDVKM. The CDR3 runs to 14 residues. DNA of the CDR3: TGTGCCAGCAGTTTTAGCGGGAGCTCCTACGAGCAGTACTTC. It encodes CASSFSGSSYEQYF.

V usage is TRBV19 and J usage is TRBJ2-2, with TRBD1 matching over 8 bases. Trimming cost V 4 bases and J 5 bases; bases outside gene matches: 3. CDR1 is LNHDA, CDR2 SQIVND, per germline (reference sequence). The CDR3 length is 14 residues. CDR3 sequence: CASSNYRGTGELFF. CDR3 DNA sequence: TGTGCCAGTAGTAACTACAGGGGGACCGGGGAGCTGTTTTTT.

This chain joins TRBV5-1 and TRBJ1-1; 10 positions match TRBD1. The CDR3 has 16 residues. V lost 0 bases and J lost 4; bases outside the gene matches: 6. From germline, CDR1 is SGHRS and CDR2 YFSETQ. The CDR3 reads CASSLGQGAGVTEAFF. The DNA for the CDR3 is TGCGCCAGCAGCTTGGGACAGGGGGCGGGGGTCACTGAAGCTTTCTTT.

This clone appeared once. Other DNA sequences in this specimen translate into the identical CDR3. The rearrangement joins TRBV5-1 to TRBJ2-3, with TRBD2 matching 14 bases. The V gene end was trimmed by 4 bases and the J gene end by 1 base; junction bases not matched to a gene: 2. Germline V lookup: CDR1 SGHRS, CDR2 YFSETQ. This CDR3 contains 16 residues. The CDR3 DNA follows: TGCGCCAGCAGCCCGGGACTAGCGGGGGGCACAGATACGCAGTATTTT. Translated: CASSPGLAGGTDTQYF. Together with reference TRBV5-1 and TRBJ2-3, the CDR3 gives the full variable domain: KAGVTQTPRYLIKTRGQQVTLSCSPISGHRSVSWYQQTPGQGLQFLFEYFSETQRNKGNFPGRFSGRQFSNSRSEMNVSTLELGDSALYLCASSPGLAGGTDTQYFGPGTRLTVL.

This chain uses TRBV14 with TRBJ2-1; 11 bases map to TRBD2. There are 15 residues in the CDR3. From germline, CDR1 is SGHDN and CDR2 FVKESK. Unmatched junction bases numbered 10, after V lost 8 bases and J lost 7 bases. CDR3 sequence: CASAQLAGVRNEQFF. CDR3 DNA: TGTGCCAGCGCCCAACTAGCGGGAGTGCGGAATGAGCAGTTCTTC.

The chain recombines TRBV30 with TRBJ2-1; 8 nucleotides line up with TRBD1. V dropped 4 bases and J dropped 8; count of bases not matched to a gene: 10. Germline V lookup: CDR1 GTSNPN, CDR2 SVGIG (reference sequence). CDR3 length equals 14 residues. CDR3 nucleotide sequence: TGTGCCTGGACGGCACAGGGGGACATTGATGAGCAGTTCTTC. Translated: CAWTAQGDIDEQFF.

The chain carries TRBV2 and TRBJ1-2, with 8 bases aligning to TRBD1. Trimming took 6 bases from V and 4 from J; bases not matched to a gene: 4. CDR1 and CDR2 from the germline V gene are SNHLY and FYNNEI. The CDR3 runs 13 residues. This CDR3 reads CASSLDRAYGYTF. CDR3 in DNA: TGTGCCAGCAGCTTGGACAGGGCCTATGGCTACACCTTC.

This clone came up once. The V gene is TRBV19, the J gene TRBJ1-4; D call uncertain. Trimming stripped 4 bases from V and 0 bases from J, with 12 bases between. Germline loops: CDR1 LNHDA, CDR2 SQIVND (reference sequence). The CDR3 spans 16 residues. The CDR3 DNA reads TGTGCCAGTAGTACTTCACATCGTCCAACTAATGAAAAACTGTTTTTT. This translates into CASSTSHRPTNEKLFF.

The chain uses TRBV5-4 and TRBJ1-2; TRBD1 matches at 7 bases. V was pared by 5 bases and J by 8 bases, with 18 bases of the junction left unmatched. CDR3 length: 16 amino acids. The V gene's germline CDR1 is SGHNT and CDR2 YYREEE (reference sequence). The CDR3 loop is CASRLAGQSLKGGYTF. Here the CDR3 DNA reads TGTGCCAGCAGACTGGCGGGACAGAGCCTTAAAGGGGGCTACACCTTC.